Described below is a single TCR beta chain sequence and its context. The method was immunoSEQ multiplex PCR; TCRdb's version includes in-frame clones alone and lacks a portion of them. The sample shows about 240,000 clones, 84% of them seen only once. This sample is part of a study of Tregs in tolerant kidney transplant recipients. The germline gives CDR1 SGHDN, CDR2 FVKESK. This CDR3 has 16 residues. V shed 2 bases and J 4 bases; nucleotides not matched to a gene: 6. J is TRBJ2-7 and V is TRBV14, with 12 bases identical to TRBD1. The sequencing sample was made of CD4+ T cells from blood. This receptor was identified in a human donor in good health. DNA of the CDR3: TGTGCCAGCAGCCAAAGACGGGACAGGGGGCTATACGAGCAGTACTTC. It encodes CASSQRRDRGLYEQYF.